These 32 T cell receptor beta chains originate from one sample sequenced in a study of Ad26.COV2.S vaccination and SARS-CoV-2 variants. As to treatment: around 19 received Ad26.COV2.S at low or high dose, single or two shots; 5 received placebo; per-sample allocation not given. Specimens were obtained on day 63 following the first vaccine or placebo injection. The protocol was immunoSEQ multiplex PCR, while the TCRdb copy is restricted to in-frame clones and leaves out a portion. The data contain around 250,000 clones, around 88% of them singletons. The starting material was peripheral blood, obtained in a trial of Ad26.COV2.S vaccine versus placebo. Receptors were obtained from a person aged 18 to 65 who received the Ad26.COV2.S COVID-19 vaccine or a placebo.

The chain joins TRBV5-4 to TRBJ2-2; D may be TRBD1 or TRBD2 (5 bases each). This CDR3 spans 12 amino acids. Germline-derived CDR1 and CDR2 are SGHNT and YYREEE (reference sequence). Trimming pared 3 bases from V and 7 bases from J, leaving 7 bases between. CDR3 amino acids: CASSWGIGELFF. DNA of the CDR3: TGTGCCAGCAGCTGGGGGATCGGGGAGCTGTTTTTT.

This clone has a handful of counts. The chain joins TRBV5-6 to TRBJ2-2; D remains unclear. CDR3 length: 14 residues. The germline gives CDR1 SGHDT, CDR2 YYEEEE. V lost 0 bases, J lost 1 base, and 4 bases lay in between. The CDR3 loop is CASSLGLNTGELFF. The CDR3 nucleotides are TGTGCCAGCAGCTTGGGTCTGAACACCGGGGAGCTGTTTTTT.

V gene TRBV6-5 combines with J gene TRBJ2-7, with a weak D call TRBD1 (5 bases). Germline V gene lookup returns CDR1 MNHEY and CDR2 SVGAGI. This CDR3 is 14 amino acids long. With 6 bases removed from V and 0 bases from J, the gap between germline ends came to 12 bases. The CDR3 reads CASSRDSLSYEQYF. For the CDR3, the DNA is TGTGCCAGCAGCCGAGACAGCCTCTCCTACGAGCAGTACTTC.

V gene TRBV3-1 (or the pseudogene TRBV3-2) combines with J gene TRBJ2-1; D might be TRBD1 (5 bases). CDR1 and CDR2 from the germline V gene are LGHDT and YNNKEL (reference sequence). Trimming removed 4 bases at V and 5 bases at J, with 15 bases between. There are 15 residues in the CDR3. DNA for the CDR3: TGTGCCAGCAGCCTTCCCCAGGGCAGAAACAATGAGCAGTTCTTC. It codes for CASSLPQGRNNEQFF.

The chain couples TRBV18 to TRBJ2-5; 7 bases are a match to TRBD2. The CDR3 sequence is 15 residues long. The J segment lost 3 bases and the V segment lost 2 bases, leaving 6 bases of the junction unmatched. The germline gives CDR1 KGHSH, CDR2 LQKENI. The DNA of the CDR3 is TGTGCCAGCTCACCAATCCGGGGGGAAAAAGAGACCCAGTACTTC. Translated, it gives CASSPIRGEKETQYF.

V is TRBV29-1 and J is TRBJ2-1; weak D call: TRBD1 (6 bases). The ends were cut back, 6 bases at V and 8 bases at J, with 20 bases in the middle. Per germline, CDR1 SQVTM and CDR2 ANQGSEA. This CDR3 region has 14 residues. As DNA, the CDR3 is TGCAGCGTACAGGGTGGGGGTGGAAGGCATGAGCAGTTCTTC. Encoded protein: CSVQGGGGRHEQFF.

The chain uses TRBV30 and TRBJ1-5; 8 bases match TRBD1. This CDR3 is 15 amino acids long. CDR1 and CDR2 from the germline V gene are GTSNPN and SVGIG (reference sequence). Unmatched junction bases numbered 5, after V lost 2 bases and J lost 2 bases. The CDR3 region is CAWSIRGLGNQPQHF. The CDR3 DNA reads TGTGCCTGGAGTATCAGGGGGCTAGGCAATCAGCCCCAGCATTTT.

CDR3 DNA: TGTGCCAGCAGCTTACAAGGGCAGGGGGTCTACAATGAGCAGTTCTTC. It is translated as CASSLQGQGVYNEQFF. The V gene is TRBV7-3, the J gene TRBJ2-1, with TRBD1 identical over 7 bases. Germline V CDR1 and CDR2: SGHTA, FQGTGA. J was trimmed by 3 bases and V by 2 bases; bases with no gene match: 7. This CDR3 is built from 16 residues.

The V and J genes are TRBV7-9 and TRBJ2-3; TRBD1 agrees at 9 bases. Germline values: CDR1 SEHNR, CDR2 FQNEAQ (reference sequence). V shed 2 bases and J 6 bases; nucleotides not matched to a gene: 6. The CDR3 runs 15 residues. CDR3 loop: CASSLTGGKGDTQYF. The CDR3 DNA follows: TGTGCCAGCAGCTTAACAGGGGGCAAAGGGGATACGCAGTATTTT.

This chain connects TRBV14 to TRBJ2-6; no clear D. This CDR3 has 16 amino acids. V lost 2 bases to trimming and J lost 0 bases, with 8 bases between them. The germline V gene encodes CDR1 SGHDN and CDR2 FVKESK. The CDR3 reads CASSQLLSSGANVLTF. In DNA, the CDR3 is TGTGCCAGCAGCCAATTGCTGAGCTCTGGGGCCAACGTCCTGACTTTC.

The V gene is TRBV5-4, the J gene TRBJ1-2, with TRBD1 matching 8 bases. After removal of 5 bases from V and 2 bases from J, the junction contained 8 bases not matched to a gene. Germline V gene sequence: CDR1 SGHNT, CDR2 YYREEE (reference sequence). CDR3 length equals 15 residues. In nucleotides, the CDR3 is TGTGCCAGCAGGCCAGACAGGGGCAGCAACTATGGCTACACCTTC. This encodes CASRPDRGSNYGYTF.

The rearrangement uses TRBV7-3 and TRBJ2-2; D is possibly TRBD1 or TRBD2 (5 bases each). This CDR3 comprises 16 residues. V lost 2 bases and J 1 base, leaving 11 bases between the germline ends. Germline assignment: CDR1 SGHTA and CDR2 FQGTGA. CDR3 sequence: CASSLGGRLNTGELFF. The CDR3 DNA reads TGTGCCAGCAGCTTAGGGGGACGCCTGAACACCGGGGAGCTGTTTTTT.

This clone was found once. J is TRBJ2-5 and V is TRBV10-1; D is perhaps TRBD1 or TRBD2 (5 bases each). CDR3 length: 15 residues. V lost 6 bases to trimming and J lost 5 bases, with 19 bases between them. The germline gives CDR1 WNHNN, CDR2 SYGVQD (reference sequence). Here the CDR3 reads CASSPRGHQWETQYF. The CDR3 DNA is TGCGCCAGCAGCCCGAGGGGCCACCAATGGGAGACCCAGTACTTC.

This chain links TRBV5-5 with TRBJ2-2; TRBD1 matches 7 bases. The germline CDR1 and CDR2 sequences are SGHKS and YYEKEE (reference sequence). This CDR3 has 18 residues. V was clipped by 0 bases and J by 0 bases; unmatched bases: 8. The chain's CDR3 is CASSLDLGRGSNTGELFF. In nucleotides, the CDR3 is TGTGCCAGCAGCTTGGACCTGGGCAGGGGGTCGAACACCGGGGAGCTGTTTTTT.

J is TRBJ2-2 and V is TRBV21-1; the D call of TRBD2 is as the table states it, not checked on the DNA. TRBV21-1 is classified as a pseudogene. CDR3 length: 16 amino acids. CDR3 sequence reads: CASSLPPPLRTGELFF. The CDR3 DNA sequence: TGTGCCAGCAGCTTACCCCCTCCACTAAGGACCGGGGAGCTGTTTTTT.

J is TRBJ1-2 and V is TRBV19; 8 bases are a match to TRBD1. The CDR3 is 13 amino acids. Trimming took 6 bases from V and 6 from J; bases not matched to a gene: 6. Germline-derived CDR1 and CDR2 are LNHDA and SQIVND (reference sequence). This chain's CDR3 is CASRDRVIDGYTF. The CDR3 region has the DNA TGTGCCAGTAGGGACAGGGTAATAGATGGCTACACCTTC.

The sample holds a few counts of this clone. The chain uses TRBV12-3 or TRBV12-4 and TRBJ2-7; D remains ambiguous. The CDR3 contains 12 residues. Trimming cost V 5 bases and J 2 bases, with 7 bases left between them. The CDR3 sequence: CASSPGTYEQYF. The CDR3 DNA is TGTGCCAGCAGTCCTGGGACCTACGAGCAGTACTTC.

This chain links TRBV18 with TRBJ1-1; D possibly corresponds to TRBD1 (5 bases). This CDR3 is built from 13 residues. Germline lookup yields CDR1 KGHSH and CDR2 LQKENI. V lost 1 base, J lost 11 bases, and 14 bases lay in between. CDR3 DNA: TGTGCCAGCTCACCACAAGGGGAATTCAACGCTTTCTTT. Translating it yields CASSPQGEFNAFF.

The chain joins TRBV10-1 to TRBJ1-2, with D tentatively TRBD1 (5 bases). The CDR3 extends over 12 amino acids. The ends were cut back, 7 bases at V and 6 bases at J, with 12 bases in the middle. The germline V gene encodes CDR1 WNHNN and CDR2 SYGVQD (reference sequence). In DNA form, the CDR3 reads TGCGCCAGCATCCGAGGGACGGATGGCTACACCTTC. Protein: CASIRGTDGYTF.

This clone was counted only a few times. The chain has TRBV18 and TRBJ2-5; possibly TRBD2 for D (5 bases). The CDR3 runs to 15 residues. The germline V gene has CDR1 KGHSH and CDR2 LQKENI. V lost 1 base and J 5 bases, leaving 14 bases between the germline ends. This CDR3 reads CASSPRPGNGETQYF. The CDR3 DNA reads TGTGCCAGCTCACCACGACCGGGGAATGGGGAGACCCAGTACTTC.

This chain uses TRBV3-1 (or the pseudogene TRBV3-2) with TRBJ2-3, with D uncertain. The CDR3 has 15 amino acids. CDR1 is LGHDT and CDR2 is YNNKEL in the germline V gene (reference sequence). V was shortened by 4 bases and J by 0 bases, with 11 bases between the two germline ends. CDR3 region: CASSLQLSSTDTQYF. The CDR3 DNA is TGTGCCAGCAGCCTCCAACTATCTAGCACAGATACGCAGTATTTT.

This chain uses TRBV5-1 with TRBJ2-2; TRBD1 might be the D (6 bases). CDR1 and CDR2 from the germline V gene are SGHRS and YFSETQ. This CDR3 region has 14 residues. With 3 bases removed from V and 1 base from J, the gap between germline ends came to 7 bases. The CDR3 DNA is TGCGCCAGCAGCTCACAGGGGAACACCGGGGAGCTGTTTTTT. Protein product: CASSSQGNTGELFF.

V is TRBV6-1 and J is TRBJ2-2, with D unresolved. Germline CDR1 is MNHNS and CDR2 is SASEGT. This CDR3 is 15 amino acids long. V was shortened by 1 base and J by 1 base, with 7 bases between the two germline ends. For the CDR3, the DNA is TGTGCCAGCAGTGAAGGGACGGTGAACACCGGGGAGCTGTTTTTT. It yields the protein CASSEGTVNTGELFF.

This rearrangement joins TRBV13 to TRBJ2-7; TRBD2 matches at 14 bases. V was clipped by 4 bases and J by 3 bases; unmatched bases: 5. This CDR3 has 16 residues. Germline V gene data show CDR1 as PRHDT and CDR2 as FYEKMQ (reference sequence). As DNA, the CDR3 is TGTGCCAGCAGCTCCCTGGGGACTAGCGGGAGCTACGAGCAGTACGTC. It translates to CASSSLGTSGSYEQYV.

This chain joins TRBV11-2 and TRBJ2-3; D is unresolved. The CDR3 sequence is 14 residues long. Trimming took 4 bases from V and 10 from J, leaving 18 bases between them. Germline V lookup: CDR1 SGHAT, CDR2 FQNNGV. The CDR3 loop is CASSSDPSRQAQYF. The CDR3 DNA reads as TGTGCCAGCAGCTCCGACCCGTCCCGTCAGGCGCAGTATTTT.

The V and J genes are TRBV2 and TRBJ1-4; 7 nucleotides match TRBD1. CDR1 is SNHLY, CDR2 FYNNEI, per germline. V dropped 5 bases and J dropped 8; count of bases not matched to a gene: 2. The CDR3 sequence is 12 residues long. In DNA form, the CDR3 reads TGTGCCAGCAGTCAGGGGGTCGAAAAACTGTTTTTT. This encodes CASSQGVEKLFF.

V and J are TRBV7-2 and TRBJ2-7, with TRBD1 matching over 8 bases. The V and J ends lost 5 bases and 4 bases, in that order; junction bases with no gene match: 10. CDR1 and CDR2 from the germline V gene are SGHTA and FQGNSA. The CDR3 sequence is 15 residues long. The CDR3 bases are TGTGCCAGCAGCGTAAACCCCGGGACAGGATACGAGCAGTACGTC. This sequence encodes CASSVNPGTGYEQYV.

This sequence joins TRBV7-6 and TRBJ2-3, with 8 bases identical to TRBD2. The J segment lost 0 bases and the V segment lost 0 bases, leaving 5 bases of the junction unmatched. Germline V gene lookup returns CDR1 SGHVS and CDR2 FNYEAQ. The CDR3 runs to 17 residues. In DNA, the CDR3 is TGTGCCAGCAGCTTAGCGCGGGCTAGCGGGAGCACAGATACGCAGTATTTT. Translated: CASSLARASGSTDTQYF.

This clone was recorded only once. The chain joins TRBV15 to TRBJ2-1; either TRBD1 or TRBD2 may supply D (5 bases each). This CDR3 spans 13 amino acids. V was shortened by 4 bases and J by 8 bases, with 12 bases between the two germline ends. Germline loops: CDR1 LNHNV, CDR2 YYDKDF (reference sequence). The CDR3 is CATSIEGWDEQFF. As DNA, the CDR3 is TGTGCCACCAGCATCGAGGGGTGGGATGAGCAGTTCTTC.

This chain connects TRBV29-1 to TRBJ2-1; D is unclear. CDR1 is SQVTM and CDR2 is ANQGSEA in the germline V gene. V lost 0 bases to trimming and J lost 6 bases, with 6 bases between them. The CDR3 has 12 residues. The chain's CDR3 is CSVEDPSNEQFF. DNA for the CDR3: TGCAGCGTTGAAGATCCAAGCAATGAGCAGTTCTTC.

This sequence joins TRBV13 and TRBJ2-7; D gene ambiguous. Trimming shortened V by 5 bases and J by 1 base, and 9 bases separated the two germline ends. The CDR3 consists of 13 residues. Germline values: CDR1 PRHDT, CDR2 FYEKMQ (reference sequence). In DNA form, the CDR3 reads TGTGCCAGCAGCCCCCCATATTCCTACGAGCAGTACTTC. Its translation: CASSPPYSYEQYF.

V and J are TRBV7-2 and TRBJ2-1, with D possibly TRBD2 on 6 matching bases. The germline CDR1 and CDR2 sequences are SGHTA and FQGNSA. V shed 8 bases and J shed 9 bases, with 20 bases lying between them. The CDR3 is made up of 14 amino acids. This CDR3 is CASAIDPRGSEQFF. CDR3 DNA: TGTGCCAGCGCGATAGACCCCCGGGGGAGTGAGCAGTTCTTC. Full variable domain (rest looked up from reference TRBV7-2 and TRBJ2-1): GAGVSQSPSNKVTEKGKDVELRCDPISGHTALYWYRQSLGQGLEFLIYFQGNSAPDKSGLPSDRFSAERTGGSVSTLTIQRTQQEDSAVYLCASAIDPRGSEQFFGPGTRLTVL.